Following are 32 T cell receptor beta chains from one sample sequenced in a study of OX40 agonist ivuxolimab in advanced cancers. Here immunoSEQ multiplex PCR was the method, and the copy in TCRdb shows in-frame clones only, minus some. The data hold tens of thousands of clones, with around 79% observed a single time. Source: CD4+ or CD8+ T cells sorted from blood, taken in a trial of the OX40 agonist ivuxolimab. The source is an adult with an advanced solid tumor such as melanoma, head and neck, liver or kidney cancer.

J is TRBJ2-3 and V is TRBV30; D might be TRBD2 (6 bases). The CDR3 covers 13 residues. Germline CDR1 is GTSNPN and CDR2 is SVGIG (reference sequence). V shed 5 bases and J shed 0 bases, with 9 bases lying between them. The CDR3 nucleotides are TGTGCCTGGGGGACTTCTAGCACAGATACGCAGTATTTT. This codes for CAWGTSSTDTQYF.

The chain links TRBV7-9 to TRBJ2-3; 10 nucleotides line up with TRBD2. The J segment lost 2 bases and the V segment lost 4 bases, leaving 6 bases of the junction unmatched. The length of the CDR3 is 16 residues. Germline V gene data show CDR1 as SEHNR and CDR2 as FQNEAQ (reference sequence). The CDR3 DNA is TGTGCCAGCAGCTGGAACAGCGGGAGGGTCACAGATACGCAGTATTTT. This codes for CASSWNSGRVTDTQYF.

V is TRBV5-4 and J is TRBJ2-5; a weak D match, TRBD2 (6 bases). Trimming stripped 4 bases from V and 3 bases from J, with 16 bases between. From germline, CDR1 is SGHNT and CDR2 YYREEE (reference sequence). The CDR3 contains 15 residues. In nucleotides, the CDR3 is TGTGCCAGCAGCGATCCGTCCGGGACTGAAGAGACCCAGTACTTC. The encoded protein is CASSDPSGTEETQYF.

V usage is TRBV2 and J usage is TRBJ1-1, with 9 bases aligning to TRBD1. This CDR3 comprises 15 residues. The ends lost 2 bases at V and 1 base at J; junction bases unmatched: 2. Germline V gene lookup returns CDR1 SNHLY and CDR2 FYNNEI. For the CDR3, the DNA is TGTGCCAGCAGTGAACTGGGACAGGGGAACACTGAAGCTTTCTTT. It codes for CASSELGQGNTEAFF. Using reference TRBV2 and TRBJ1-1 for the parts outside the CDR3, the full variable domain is EPEVTQTPSHQVTQMGQEVILRCVPISNHLYFYWYRQILGQKVEFLVSFYNNEISEKSEIFDDQFSVERPDGSNFTLKIRSTKLEDSAMYFCASSELGQGNTEAFFGQGTRLTVV.

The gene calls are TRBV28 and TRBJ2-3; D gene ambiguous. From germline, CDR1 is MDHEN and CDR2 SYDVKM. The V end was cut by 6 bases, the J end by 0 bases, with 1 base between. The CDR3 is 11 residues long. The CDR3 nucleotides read TGTGCCAGCAGGAGCACAGATACGCAGTATTTT. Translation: CASRSTDTQYF.

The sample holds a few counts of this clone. The CDR3 here is CASSHRTGTSGSGEQFF. The CDR3, as DNA: TGTGCCAGCAGCCACCGAACCGGGACTAGCGGGAGTGGTGAGCAGTTCTTC. The chain links TRBV14 to TRBJ2-1; TRBD2 matches at 14 bases. V was clipped by 3 bases and J by 9 bases; unmatched bases: 10. This CDR3 spans 17 amino acids. Germline V lookup: CDR1 SGHDN, CDR2 FVKESK.

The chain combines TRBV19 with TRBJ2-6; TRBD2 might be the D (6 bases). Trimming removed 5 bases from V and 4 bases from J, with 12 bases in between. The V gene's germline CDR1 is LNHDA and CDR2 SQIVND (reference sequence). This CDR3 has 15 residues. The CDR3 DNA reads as TGTGCCAGTAGTTCCCGGGAGCACGGGGCCAACGTCCTGACTTTC. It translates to CASSSREHGANVLTF.

For the CDR3, the DNA is TGTGCCTGGAGTGTTGGTGGTGGGGCTGAAAAACTGTTTTTT. This sequence encodes CAWSVGGGAEKLFF. The chain has TRBV30 and TRBJ1-4, with D perhaps matching TRBD1 (5 bases). Germline CDR1 GTSNPN, CDR2 SVGIG (reference sequence). The CDR3 has 14 amino acids. V was pared by 0 bases and J by 7 bases, with 12 bases between.

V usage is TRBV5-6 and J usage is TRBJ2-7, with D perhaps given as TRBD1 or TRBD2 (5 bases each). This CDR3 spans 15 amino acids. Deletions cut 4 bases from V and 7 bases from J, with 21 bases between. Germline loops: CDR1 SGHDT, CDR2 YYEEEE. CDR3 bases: TGTGCCAGCAGCCCGTCGGGGACGGTCTTGCGGGAGCAGTACTTC. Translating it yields CASSPSGTVLREQYF.

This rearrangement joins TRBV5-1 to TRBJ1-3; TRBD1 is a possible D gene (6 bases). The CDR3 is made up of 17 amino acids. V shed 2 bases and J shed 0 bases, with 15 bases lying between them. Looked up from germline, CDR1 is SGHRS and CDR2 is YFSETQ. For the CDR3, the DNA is TGCGCCAGCAGCTTTTCTGGACAGCCAGACTCTGGAAACACCATATATTTT. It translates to CASSFSGQPDSGNTIYF.

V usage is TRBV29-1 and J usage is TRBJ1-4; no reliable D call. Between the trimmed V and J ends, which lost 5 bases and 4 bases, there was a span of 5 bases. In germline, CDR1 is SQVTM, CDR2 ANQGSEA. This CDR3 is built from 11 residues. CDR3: CSVQRNEKLFF. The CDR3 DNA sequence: TGCAGCGTTCAACGTAATGAAAAACTGTTTTTT.

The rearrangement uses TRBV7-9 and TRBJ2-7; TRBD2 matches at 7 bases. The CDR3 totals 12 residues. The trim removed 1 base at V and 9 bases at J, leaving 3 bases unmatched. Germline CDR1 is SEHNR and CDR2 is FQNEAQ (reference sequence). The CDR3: CASSLGGGVQYF. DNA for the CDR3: TGTGCCAGCAGCTTAGGGGGAGGGGTGCAGTACTTC.

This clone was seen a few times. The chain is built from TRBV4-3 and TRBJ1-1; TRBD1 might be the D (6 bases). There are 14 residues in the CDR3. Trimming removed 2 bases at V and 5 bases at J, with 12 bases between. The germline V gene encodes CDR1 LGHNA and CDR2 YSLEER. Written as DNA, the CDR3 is TGCGCCAGCAGCCAATCCGGGGGCGGGACTGAAGCTTTCTTT. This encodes CASSQSGGGTEAFF.

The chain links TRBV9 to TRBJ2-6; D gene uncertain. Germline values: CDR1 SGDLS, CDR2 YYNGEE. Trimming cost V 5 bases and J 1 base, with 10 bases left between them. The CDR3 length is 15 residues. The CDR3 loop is CASSALGSGANVLTF. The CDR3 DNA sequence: TGTGCCAGCAGTGCTTTAGGGTCTGGGGCCAACGTCCTGACTTTC.

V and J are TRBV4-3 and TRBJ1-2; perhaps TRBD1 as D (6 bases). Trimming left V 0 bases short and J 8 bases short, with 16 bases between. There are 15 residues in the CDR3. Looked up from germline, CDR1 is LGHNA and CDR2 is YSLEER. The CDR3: CASSQDWTALWGYTF. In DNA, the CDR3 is TGCGCCAGCAGCCAAGATTGGACAGCTCTATGGGGCTACACCTTC.

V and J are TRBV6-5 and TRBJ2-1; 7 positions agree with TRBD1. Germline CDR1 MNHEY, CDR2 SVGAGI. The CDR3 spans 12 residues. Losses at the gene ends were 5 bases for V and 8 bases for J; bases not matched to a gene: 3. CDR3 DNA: TGTGCCAGCAGTCGACAGGGAGATGAGCAGTTCTTC. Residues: CASSRQGDEQFF.

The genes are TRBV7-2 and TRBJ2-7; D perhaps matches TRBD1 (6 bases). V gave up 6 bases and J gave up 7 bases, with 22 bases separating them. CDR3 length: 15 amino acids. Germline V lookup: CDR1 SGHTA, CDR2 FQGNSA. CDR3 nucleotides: TGTGCCAGCAGTTTGCCACTGGGGGTAGGGGGAGAGCAGTACTTC. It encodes CASSLPLGVGGEQYF.

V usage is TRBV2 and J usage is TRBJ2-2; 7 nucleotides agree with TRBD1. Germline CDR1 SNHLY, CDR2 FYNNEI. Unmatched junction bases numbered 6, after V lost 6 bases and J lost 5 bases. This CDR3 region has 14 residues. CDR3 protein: CASRRQGGTGELFF. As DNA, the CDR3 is TGTGCCAGCAGACGACAGGGTGGAACCGGGGAGCTGTTTTTT.

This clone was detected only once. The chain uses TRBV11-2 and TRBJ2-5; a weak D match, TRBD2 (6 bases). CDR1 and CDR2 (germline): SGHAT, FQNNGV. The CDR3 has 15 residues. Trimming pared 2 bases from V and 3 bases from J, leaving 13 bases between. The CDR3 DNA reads TGTGCCAGCAGCTTATTTGGCGGGGAGGAAGAGACCCAGTACTTC. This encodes CASSLFGGEEETQYF.

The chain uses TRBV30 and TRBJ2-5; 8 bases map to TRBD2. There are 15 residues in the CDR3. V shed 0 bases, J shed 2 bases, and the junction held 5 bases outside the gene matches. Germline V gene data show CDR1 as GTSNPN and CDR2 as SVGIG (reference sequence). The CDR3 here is CAWSVGAGAQETQYF. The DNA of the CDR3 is TGTGCCTGGAGTGTAGGAGCGGGGGCTCAAGAGACCCAGTACTTC.

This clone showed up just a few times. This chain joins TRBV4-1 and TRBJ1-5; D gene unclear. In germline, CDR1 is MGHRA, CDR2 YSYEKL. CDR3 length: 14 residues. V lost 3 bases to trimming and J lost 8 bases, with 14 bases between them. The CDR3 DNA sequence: TGCGCCAGCAGCCATGGTGGGCTTCCGGAGCCCCAGCATTTT. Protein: CASSHGGLPEPQHF.

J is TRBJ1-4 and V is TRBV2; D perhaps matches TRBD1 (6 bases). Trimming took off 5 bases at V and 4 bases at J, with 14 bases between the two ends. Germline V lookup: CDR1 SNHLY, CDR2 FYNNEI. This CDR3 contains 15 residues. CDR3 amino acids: CASSQRDNGNEKLFF. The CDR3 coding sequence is TGTGCCAGCAGTCAAAGGGACAATGGTAATGAAAAACTGTTTTTT.

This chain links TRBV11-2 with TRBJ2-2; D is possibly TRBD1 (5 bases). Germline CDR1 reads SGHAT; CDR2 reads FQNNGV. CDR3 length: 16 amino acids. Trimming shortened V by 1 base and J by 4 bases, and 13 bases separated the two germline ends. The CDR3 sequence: CASSLGGPVGTGELFF. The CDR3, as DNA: TGTGCCAGCAGCTTAGGGGGCCCGGTAGGCACCGGGGAGCTGTTTTTT.

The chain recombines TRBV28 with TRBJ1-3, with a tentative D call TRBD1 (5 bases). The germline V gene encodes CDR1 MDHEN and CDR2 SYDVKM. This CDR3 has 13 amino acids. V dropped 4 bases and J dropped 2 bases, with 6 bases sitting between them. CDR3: CASSWGAGNTIYF. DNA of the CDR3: TGTGCCAGCAGTTGGGGGGCTGGAAACACCATATATTTT.

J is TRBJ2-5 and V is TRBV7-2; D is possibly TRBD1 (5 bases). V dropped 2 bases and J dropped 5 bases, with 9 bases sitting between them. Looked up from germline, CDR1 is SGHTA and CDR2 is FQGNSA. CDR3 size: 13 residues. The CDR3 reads CASSLWQGETQYF. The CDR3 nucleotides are TGTGCCAGCAGCTTATGGCAGGGCGAGACCCAGTACTTC.

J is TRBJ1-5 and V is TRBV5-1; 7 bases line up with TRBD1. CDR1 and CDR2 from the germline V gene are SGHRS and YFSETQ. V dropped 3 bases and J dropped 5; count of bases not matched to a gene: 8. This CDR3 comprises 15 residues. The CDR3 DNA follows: TGCGCCAGCAGCTATAGGAGACAGGGCGATCAGCCCCAGCATTTT. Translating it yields CASSYRRQGDQPQHF.

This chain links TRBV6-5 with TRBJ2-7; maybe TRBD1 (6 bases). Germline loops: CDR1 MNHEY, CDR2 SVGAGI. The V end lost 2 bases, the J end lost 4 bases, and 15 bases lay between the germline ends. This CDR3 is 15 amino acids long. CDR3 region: CASSYPGTGRYEQYF. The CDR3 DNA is TGTGCCAGCAGTTACCCTGGAACAGGGCGATACGAGCAGTACTTC.

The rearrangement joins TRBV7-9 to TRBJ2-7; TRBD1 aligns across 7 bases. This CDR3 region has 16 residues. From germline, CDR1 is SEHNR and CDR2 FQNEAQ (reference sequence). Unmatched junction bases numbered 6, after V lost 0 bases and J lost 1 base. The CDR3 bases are TGTGCCAGCAGCTTAGCGTCCCGGACAGGTTCCTACGAGCAGTACTTC. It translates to CASSLASRTGSYEQYF. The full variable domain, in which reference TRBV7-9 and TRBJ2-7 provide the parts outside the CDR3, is DTGVSQNPRHKITKRGQNVTFRCDPISEHNRLYWYRQTLGQGPEFLTYFQNEAQLEKSRLLSDRFSAERPKGSFSTLEIQRTEQGDSAMYLCASSLASRTGSYEQYFGPGTRLTVT.

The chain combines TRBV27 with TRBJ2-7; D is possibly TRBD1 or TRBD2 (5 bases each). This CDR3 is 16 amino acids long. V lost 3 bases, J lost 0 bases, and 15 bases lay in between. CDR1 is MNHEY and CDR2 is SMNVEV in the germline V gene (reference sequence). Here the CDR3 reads CASSFKGTYASYEQYF. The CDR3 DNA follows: TGTGCCAGCAGTTTCAAGGGGACGTATGCCTCCTACGAGCAGTACTTC.

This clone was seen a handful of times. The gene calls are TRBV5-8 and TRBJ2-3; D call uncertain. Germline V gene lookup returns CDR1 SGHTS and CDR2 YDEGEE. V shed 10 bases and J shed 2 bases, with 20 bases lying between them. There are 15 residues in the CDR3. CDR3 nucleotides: TGTGCCGACTCCTACAGACTTTCGATCACAGATACGCAGTATTTT. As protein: CADSYRLSITDTQYF.

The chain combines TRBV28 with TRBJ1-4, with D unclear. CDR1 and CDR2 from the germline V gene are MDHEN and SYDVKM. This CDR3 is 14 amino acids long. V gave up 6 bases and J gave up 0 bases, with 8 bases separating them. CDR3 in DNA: TGTGCCAGCAGGAGAGATGCAACTAATGAAAAACTGTTTTTT. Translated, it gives CASRRDATNEKLFF.

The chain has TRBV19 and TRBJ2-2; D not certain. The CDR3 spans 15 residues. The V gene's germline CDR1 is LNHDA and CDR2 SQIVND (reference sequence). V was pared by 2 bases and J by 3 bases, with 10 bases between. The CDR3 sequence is CASSILRPDTGELFF. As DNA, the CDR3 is TGTGCCAGTAGTATACTCCGACCTGACACCGGGGAGCTGTTTTTT.